This T cell receptor beta chain was documented in a study of blood T cell repertoires in COVID-19. Study overall: Specimens from acute and convalescent COVID-19 originated in the United States, Italy and Spain.

Trimming at V came to 4 bases and at J to 2 bases, leaving 4 bases not matched to a gene. Germline CDR1 MNHEY, CDR2 SVGAGI. The CDR3 totals 14 residues. Sequenced by immunoSEQ multiplex PCR; TCRdb stores in-frame clones only, minus some. The sample yields 200,000 to 250,000 clones, over 75% seen once. The source is a man aged 50 to 60 with acute or convalescent COVID-19. This rearrangement joins TRBV6-5 to TRBJ2-7; 8 bases line up with TRBD2. The sequenced material came from peripheral blood. This chain's CDR3 is CASSLVAGPYEQYF. The CDR3 DNA sequence: TGTGCCAGCAGTTTGGTAGCGGGGCCCTACGAGCAGTACTTC.